The clone carrying this T cell receptor (beta chain) has ten or more counts. Its antigen is as yet unknown. Possible read error: a much larger clone is one base away. Cases classed as stable hyperthyroidism had no ophthalmopathy within 18 months of follow-up. RNA transcripts were the source from which TCR beta CDR3 regions were amplified. HTBI-primed first-round RT-PCR preceded second-round multiplex PCR. TCRdb processed the multiplex PCR reads anew with MiXCR; each CDR3 protein has one entry. The table records 600,000 to 650,000 distinct CDR3 sequences, 22% of them present only once. The CDR3 is 12 amino acids. Germline CDR1 is DFQATT and CDR2 is SNEGSKA (reference sequence). The entry originates in a study of Graves' ophthalmopathy and Graves' hyperthyroidism. Study observations and caveats: A model built from 13 signatures distinguished ophthalmopathy from stable hyperthyroidism with 87.88% sensitivity and about 77% specificity. Also, most clonotypes expanded in the thyroid above 0.001 frequency appeared in blood.

The sample was peripheral blood. The J gene is TRBJ1-2, the V gene TRBV20-1; D perhaps matches TRBD1 (6 bases). The TCR sequence derives from a woman younger than 30 with stable Graves' hyperthyroidism. Some clones in this sample may be carry-over from other donors' samples. CDR3 bases: TGCAGTGCTAAAAAAGGGGGGCATGGCCACACCTTC. It codes for CSAKKGGHGHTF.